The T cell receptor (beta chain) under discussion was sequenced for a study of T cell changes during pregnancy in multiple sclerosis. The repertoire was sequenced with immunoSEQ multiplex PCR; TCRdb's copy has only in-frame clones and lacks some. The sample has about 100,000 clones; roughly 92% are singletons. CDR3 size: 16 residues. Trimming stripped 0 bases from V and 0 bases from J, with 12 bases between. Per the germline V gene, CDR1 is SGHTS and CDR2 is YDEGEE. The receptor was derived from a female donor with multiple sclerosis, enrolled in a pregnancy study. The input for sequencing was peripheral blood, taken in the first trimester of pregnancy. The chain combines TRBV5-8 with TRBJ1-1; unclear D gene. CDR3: CASSLEEGRMNTEAFF. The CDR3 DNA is TGTGCCAGCAGCTTGGAGGAAGGCAGGATGAACACTGAAGCTTTCTTT. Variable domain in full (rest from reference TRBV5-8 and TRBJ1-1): EAGVTQSPTHLIKTRGQQATLRCSPISGHTSVYWYQQALGLGLQFLLWYDEGEERNRGNFPPRFSGRQFPNYSSELNVNALELEDSALYLCASSLEEGRMNTEAFFGQGTRLTVV.